This T cell receptor (beta chain) was sequenced in a study of CD8 T cells in ankylosing spondylitis. In germline, CDR1 is KGHDR, CDR2 SFDVKD. There are 15 residues in the CDR3. V shed 1 base and J 6 bases; nucleotides not matched to a gene: 3. This clonotype was observed at least ten times. What it binds is unknown. A quantitative 5'-RACE method, one with molecular barcodes, was used to make TCR beta libraries. MiXCR was run by TCRdb on the 5' RACE reads, yielding one entry per CDR3 protein. The data contain around 35,000 distinct CDR3 sequences, 13% of them singletons. General observations from the study: Before this, some motif variants had been reported in reactive arthritis synovial fluid and blood. Peripheral blood held disease-linked clones only at relatively low frequency, and these were CD8+.

The TCR sequence derives from a male donor with ankylosing spondylitis. The rearrangement uses TRBV24-1 and TRBJ2-1, with 9 bases fitting TRBD1. Source material: synovial fluid, either unsorted or a sorted T cell fraction (not recorded which). Here the CDR3 DNA reads TGTGCCACCAGTGATTTATGGGGACAGGGCAATGAGCAGTTCTTC. Its translation is CATSDLWGQGNEQFF.